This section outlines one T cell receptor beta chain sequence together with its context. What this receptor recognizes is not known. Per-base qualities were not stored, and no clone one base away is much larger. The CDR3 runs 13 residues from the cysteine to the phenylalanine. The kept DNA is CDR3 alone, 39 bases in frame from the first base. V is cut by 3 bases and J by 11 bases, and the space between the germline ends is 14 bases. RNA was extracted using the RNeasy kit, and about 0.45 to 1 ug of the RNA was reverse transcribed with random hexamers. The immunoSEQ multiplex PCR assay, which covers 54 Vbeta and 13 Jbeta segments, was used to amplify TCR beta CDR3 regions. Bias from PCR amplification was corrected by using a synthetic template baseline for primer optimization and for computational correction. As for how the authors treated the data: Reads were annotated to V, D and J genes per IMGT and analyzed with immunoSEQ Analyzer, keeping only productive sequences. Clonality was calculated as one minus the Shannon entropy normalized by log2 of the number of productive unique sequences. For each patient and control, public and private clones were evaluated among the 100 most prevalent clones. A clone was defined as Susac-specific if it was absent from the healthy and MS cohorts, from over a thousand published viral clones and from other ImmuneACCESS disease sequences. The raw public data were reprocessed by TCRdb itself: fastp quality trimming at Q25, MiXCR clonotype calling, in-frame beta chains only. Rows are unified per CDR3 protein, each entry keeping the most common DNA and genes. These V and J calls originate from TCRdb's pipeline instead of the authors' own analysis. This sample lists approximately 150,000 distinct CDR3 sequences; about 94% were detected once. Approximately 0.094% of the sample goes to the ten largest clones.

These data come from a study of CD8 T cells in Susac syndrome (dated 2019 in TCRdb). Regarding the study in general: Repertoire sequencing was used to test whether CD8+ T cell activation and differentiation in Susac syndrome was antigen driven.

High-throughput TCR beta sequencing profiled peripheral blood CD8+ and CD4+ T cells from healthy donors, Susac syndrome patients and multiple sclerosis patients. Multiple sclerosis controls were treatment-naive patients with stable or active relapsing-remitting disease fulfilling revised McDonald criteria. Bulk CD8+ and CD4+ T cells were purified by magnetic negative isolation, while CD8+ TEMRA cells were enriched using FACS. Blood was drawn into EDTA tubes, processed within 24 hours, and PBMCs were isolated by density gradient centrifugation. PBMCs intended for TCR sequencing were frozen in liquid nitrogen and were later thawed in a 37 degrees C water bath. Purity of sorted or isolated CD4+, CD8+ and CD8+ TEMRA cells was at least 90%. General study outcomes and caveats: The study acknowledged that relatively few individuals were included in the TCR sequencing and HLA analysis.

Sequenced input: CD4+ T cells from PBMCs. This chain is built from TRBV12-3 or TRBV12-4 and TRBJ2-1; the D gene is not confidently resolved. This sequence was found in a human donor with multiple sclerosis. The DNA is TGTGCCAGCAGTTTTCCCTACAAAGTCCAGCAGTTCTTC. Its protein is CASSFPYKVQQFF.